This entry is about one T cell receptor beta chain. The data are from a study of control samples from healthy donors and cancer patients. Generated by immunoSEQ multiplex PCR, the TCRdb table keeps only in-frame clones and is missing some. Here the sample spans 150,000 or so clones, 90% to 95% being singletons. Germline V gene sequence: CDR1 MNHEY, CDR2 SVGAGI. CDR3 length: 15 residues. V lost 6 bases to trimming and J lost 5 bases; unmatched junction nucleotides: 11. The sequence derives from a man aged 40-55 years in good health. This rearrangement joins TRBV6-5 to TRBJ1-1; 8 bases are a match to TRBD1. The sequenced sample was blood. CDR3 bases: TGTGCCAGCAGCCCAACCCCGACAGGGGTGACTGAAGCTTTCTTT. Translation gives CASSPTPTGVTEAFF.